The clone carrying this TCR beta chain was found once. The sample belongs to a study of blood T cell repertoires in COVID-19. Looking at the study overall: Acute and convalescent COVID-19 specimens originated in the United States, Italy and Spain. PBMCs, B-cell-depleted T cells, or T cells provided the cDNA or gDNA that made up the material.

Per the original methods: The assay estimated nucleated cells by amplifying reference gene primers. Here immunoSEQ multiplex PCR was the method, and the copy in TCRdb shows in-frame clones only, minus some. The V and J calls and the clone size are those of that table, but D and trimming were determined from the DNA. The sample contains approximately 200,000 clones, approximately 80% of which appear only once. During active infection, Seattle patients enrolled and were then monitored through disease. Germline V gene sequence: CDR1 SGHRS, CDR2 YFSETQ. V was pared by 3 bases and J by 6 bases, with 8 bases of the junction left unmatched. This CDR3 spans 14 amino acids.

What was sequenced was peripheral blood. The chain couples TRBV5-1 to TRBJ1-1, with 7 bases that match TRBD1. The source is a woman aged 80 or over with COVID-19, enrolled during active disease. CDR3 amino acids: CASSSRQGPAEAFF. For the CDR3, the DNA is TGCGCCAGCAGCTCCCGACAGGGACCGGCTGAAGCTTTCTTT. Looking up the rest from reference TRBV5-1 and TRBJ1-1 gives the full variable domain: KAGVTQTPRYLIKTRGQQVTLSCSPISGHRSVSWYQQTPGQGLQFLFEYFSETQRNKGNFPGRFSGRQFSNSRSEMNVSTLELGDSALYLCASSSRQGPAEAFFGQGTRLTVV.